This paragraph covers one TCR beta chain sequence. No antigen is known for it. For CDR3 and TCR beta VDJ profiling, genomic DNA was the template used. TCRdb recomputed calls from the reads with MiXCR, one row per CDR3 protein. The table shows approximately 220,000 distinct CDR3 sequences, with approximately 51% occurring only once. This specimen comes from a study of CD8+CD57+ T cells in acquired aplastic anemia. Study context: The sorted CD4+ and CD8+ cells yielded an average around 3.2 ug of DNA.

General study results and limits: Patients and controls were found to share some 30 CD8+ CDR3 sequences.

CDR1 SNHLY and CDR2 FYNNEI come from the germline V gene. The CDR3 has 15 amino acids. The V and J ends lost 9 bases and 1 base, in that order; junction bases with no gene match: 9. It was patients with CD8+CD57+ cell expansion by flow cytometry who were chosen for sequencing. Severe acquired aplastic anemia affected all patients. Untreated patients provided the blood samples, with no therapy given before sampling. The receptor was isolated from a human donor with aplastic anemia. Sequenced: sorted CD4+, CD8+, or CD8+CD57+ T cells (not recorded which) from PBMCs. V is TRBV2 and J is TRBJ2-1; TRBD2 matches 7 bases. The CDR3 DNA reads TGTGCCAGTCGAGTTTCCGGGGGGTCCTACAATGAGCAGTTCTTC. Its protein is CASRVSGGSYNEQFF.